The present T cell receptor beta chain was sequenced within a study of blood T cells in healthy people across ages. For this clonotype: Antigen unknown.

A sample-barcoded 5' primer and a J-beta primer mix were used in a second PCR of roughly 6 to 11 cycles. Every sample returned 2.5 million or more CDR3-containing paired-end reads. MiXCR was run by TCRdb on the 5' RACE reads, yielding one entry per CDR3 protein. The profile shows approximately 1.5 million distinct CDR3 sequences, almost 35% of them singletons. General observations from the study: Versus aged donors, long-lived donors had higher diversity and more naive CD4+ cells. Roughly linear declines in TCR beta diversity per million T cells occurred with age.

Isolating PBMCs gave at least 6 million of these cells per sample. Sequencing used blood. This receptor was obtained from a woman between 25 and 40 years old in good health.

CDR3 in amino acids: CSAPTLGRGSYEQYF. The CDR3 DNA is TGCAGTGCCCCAACCCTAGGTCGGGGATCATACGAGCAGTACTTC. This chain connects TRBV20-1 to TRBJ2-7; possibly TRBD2 for D (5 bases). CDR3 length: 15 amino acids. The germline V gene has CDR1 DFQATT and CDR2 SNEGSKA (reference sequence). Trimming stripped 6 bases from V and 4 bases from J, with 22 bases between.